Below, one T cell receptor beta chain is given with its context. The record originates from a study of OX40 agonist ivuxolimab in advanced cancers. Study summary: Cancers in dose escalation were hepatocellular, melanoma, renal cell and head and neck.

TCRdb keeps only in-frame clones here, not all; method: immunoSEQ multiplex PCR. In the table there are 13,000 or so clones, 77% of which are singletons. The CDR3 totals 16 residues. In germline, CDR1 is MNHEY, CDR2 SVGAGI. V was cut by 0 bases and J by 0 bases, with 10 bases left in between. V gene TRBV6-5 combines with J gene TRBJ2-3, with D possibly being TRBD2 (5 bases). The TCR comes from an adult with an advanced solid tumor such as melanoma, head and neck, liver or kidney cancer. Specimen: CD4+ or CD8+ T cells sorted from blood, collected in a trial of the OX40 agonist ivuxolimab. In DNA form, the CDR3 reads TGTGCCAGCAGTTACTCACCGGGATCCAGCACAGATACGCAGTATTTT. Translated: CASSYSPGSSTDTQYF.